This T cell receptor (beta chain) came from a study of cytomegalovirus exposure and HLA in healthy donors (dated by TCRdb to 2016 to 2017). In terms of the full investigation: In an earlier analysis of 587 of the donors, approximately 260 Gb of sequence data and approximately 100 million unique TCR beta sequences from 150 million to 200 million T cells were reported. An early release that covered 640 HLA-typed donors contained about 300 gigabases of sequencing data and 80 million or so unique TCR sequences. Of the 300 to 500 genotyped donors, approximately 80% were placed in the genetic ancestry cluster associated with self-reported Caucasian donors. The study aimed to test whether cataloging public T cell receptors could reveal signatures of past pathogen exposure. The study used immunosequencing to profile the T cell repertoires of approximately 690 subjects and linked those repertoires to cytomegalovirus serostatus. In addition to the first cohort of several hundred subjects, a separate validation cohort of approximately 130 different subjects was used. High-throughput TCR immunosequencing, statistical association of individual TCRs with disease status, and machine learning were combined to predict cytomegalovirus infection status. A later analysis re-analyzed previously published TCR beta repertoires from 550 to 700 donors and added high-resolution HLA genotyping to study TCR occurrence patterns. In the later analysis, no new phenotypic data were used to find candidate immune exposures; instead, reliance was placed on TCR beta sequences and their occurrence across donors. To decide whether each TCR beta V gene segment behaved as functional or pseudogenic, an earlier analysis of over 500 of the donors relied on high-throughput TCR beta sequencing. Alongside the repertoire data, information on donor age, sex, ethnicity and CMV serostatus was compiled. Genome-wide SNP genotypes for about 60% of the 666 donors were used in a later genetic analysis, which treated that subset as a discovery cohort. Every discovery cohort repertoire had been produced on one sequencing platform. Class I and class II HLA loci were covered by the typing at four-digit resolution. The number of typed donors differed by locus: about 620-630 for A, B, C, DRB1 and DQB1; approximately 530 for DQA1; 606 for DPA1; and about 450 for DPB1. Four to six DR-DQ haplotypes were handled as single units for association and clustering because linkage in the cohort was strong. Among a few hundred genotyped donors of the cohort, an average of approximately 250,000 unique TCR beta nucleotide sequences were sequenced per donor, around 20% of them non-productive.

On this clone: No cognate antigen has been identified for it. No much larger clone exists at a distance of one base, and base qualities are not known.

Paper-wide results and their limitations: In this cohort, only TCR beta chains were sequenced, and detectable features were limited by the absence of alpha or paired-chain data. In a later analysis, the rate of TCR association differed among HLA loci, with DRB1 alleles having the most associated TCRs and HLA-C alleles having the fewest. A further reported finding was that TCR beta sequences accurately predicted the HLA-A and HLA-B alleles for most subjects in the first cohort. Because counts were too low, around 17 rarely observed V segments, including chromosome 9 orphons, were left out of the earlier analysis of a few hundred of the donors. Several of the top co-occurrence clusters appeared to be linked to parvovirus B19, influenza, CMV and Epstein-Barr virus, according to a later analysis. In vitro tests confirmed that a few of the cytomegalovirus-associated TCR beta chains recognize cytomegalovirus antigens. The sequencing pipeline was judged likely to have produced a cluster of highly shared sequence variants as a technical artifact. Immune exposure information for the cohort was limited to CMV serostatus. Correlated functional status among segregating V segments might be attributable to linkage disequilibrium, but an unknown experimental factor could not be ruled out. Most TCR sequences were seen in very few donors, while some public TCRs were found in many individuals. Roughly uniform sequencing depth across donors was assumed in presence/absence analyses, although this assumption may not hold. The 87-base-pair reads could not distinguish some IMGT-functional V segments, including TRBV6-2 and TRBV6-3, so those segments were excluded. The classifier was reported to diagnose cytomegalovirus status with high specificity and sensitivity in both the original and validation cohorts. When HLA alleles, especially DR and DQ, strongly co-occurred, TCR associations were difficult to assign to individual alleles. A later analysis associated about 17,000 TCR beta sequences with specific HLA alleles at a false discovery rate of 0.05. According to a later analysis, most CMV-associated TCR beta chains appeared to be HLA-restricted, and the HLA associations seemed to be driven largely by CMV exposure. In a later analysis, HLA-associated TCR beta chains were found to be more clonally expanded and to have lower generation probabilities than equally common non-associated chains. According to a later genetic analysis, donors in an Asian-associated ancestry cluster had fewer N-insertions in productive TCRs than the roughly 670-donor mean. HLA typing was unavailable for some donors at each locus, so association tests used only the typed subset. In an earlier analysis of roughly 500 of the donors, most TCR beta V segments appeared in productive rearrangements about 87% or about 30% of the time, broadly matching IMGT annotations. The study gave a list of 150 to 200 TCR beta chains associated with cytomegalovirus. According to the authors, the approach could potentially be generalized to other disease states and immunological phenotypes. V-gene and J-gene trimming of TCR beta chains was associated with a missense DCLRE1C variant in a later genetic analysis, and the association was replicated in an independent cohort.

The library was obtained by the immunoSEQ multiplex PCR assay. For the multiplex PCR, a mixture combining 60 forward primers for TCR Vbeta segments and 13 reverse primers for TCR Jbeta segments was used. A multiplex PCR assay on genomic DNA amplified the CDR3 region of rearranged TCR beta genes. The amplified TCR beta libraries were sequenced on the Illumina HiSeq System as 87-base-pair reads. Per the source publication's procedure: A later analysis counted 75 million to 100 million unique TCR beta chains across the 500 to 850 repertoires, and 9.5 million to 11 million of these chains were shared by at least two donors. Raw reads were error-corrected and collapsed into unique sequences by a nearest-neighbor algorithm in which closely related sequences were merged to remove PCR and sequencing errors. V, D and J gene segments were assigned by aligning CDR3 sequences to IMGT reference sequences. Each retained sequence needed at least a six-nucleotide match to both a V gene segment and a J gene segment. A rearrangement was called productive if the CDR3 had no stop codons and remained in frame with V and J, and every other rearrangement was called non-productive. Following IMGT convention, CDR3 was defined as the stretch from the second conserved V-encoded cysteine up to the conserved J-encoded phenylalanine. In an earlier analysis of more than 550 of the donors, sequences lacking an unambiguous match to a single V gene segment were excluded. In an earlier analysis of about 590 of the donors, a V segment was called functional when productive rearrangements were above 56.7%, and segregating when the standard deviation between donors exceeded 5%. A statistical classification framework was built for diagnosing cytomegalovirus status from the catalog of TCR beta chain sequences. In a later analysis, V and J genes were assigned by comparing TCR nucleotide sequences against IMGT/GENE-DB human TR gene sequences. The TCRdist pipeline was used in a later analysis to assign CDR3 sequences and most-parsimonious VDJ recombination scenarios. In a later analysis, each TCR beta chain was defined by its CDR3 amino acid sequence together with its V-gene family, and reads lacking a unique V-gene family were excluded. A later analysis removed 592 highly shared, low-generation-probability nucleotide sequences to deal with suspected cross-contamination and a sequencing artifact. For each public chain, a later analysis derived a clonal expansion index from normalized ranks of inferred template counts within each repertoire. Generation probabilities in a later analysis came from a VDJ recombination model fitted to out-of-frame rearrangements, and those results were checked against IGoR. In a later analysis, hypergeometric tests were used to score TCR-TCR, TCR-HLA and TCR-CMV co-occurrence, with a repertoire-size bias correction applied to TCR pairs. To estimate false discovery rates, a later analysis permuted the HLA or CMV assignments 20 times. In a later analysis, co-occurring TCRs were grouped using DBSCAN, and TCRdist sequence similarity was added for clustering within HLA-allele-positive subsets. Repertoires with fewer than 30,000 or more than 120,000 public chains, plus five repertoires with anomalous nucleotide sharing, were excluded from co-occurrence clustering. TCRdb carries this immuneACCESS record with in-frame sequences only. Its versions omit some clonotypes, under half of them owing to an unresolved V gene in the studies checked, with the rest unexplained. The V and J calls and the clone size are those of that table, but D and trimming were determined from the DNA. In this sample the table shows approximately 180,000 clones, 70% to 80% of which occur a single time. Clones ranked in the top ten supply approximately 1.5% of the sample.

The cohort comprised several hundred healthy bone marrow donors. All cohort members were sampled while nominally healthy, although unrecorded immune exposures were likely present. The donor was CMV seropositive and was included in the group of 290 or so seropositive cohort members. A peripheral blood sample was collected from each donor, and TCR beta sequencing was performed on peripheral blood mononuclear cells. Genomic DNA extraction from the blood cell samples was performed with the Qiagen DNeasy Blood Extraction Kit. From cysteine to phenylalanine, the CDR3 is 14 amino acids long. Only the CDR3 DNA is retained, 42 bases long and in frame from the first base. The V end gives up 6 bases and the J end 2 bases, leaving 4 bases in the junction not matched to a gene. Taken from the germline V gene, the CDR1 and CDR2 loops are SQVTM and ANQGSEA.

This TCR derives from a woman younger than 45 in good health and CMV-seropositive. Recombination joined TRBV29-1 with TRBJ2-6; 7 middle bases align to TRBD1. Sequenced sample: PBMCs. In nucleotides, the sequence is TGCAGCGTCGATGACAGGGCTGGGGCCAACGTCCTGACTTTC. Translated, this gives CSVDDRAGANVLTF.